Here is one T cell receptor beta chain with its context. Its antigen remains unidentified. The sample is drawn from a study of OX40 agonist ivuxolimab in advanced cancers. Whole-study context: Previous treatment with anti-PD-1, anti-PD-L1 or anti-CTLA-4 therapy was allowed; 30% to 50% had received some. One patient with hepatocellular carcinoma and two with cutaneous melanoma, three in all, had partial responses. Points from the study as a whole: In general, CD8+ T cells held more expanded clones than CD4+ did, on average. At 0.1 to 3.0 mg/kg and by week 6, CD4+ and CD8+ T cells in the blood had expanded clonally.

TCRdb keeps only in-frame clones here, not all; method: immunoSEQ multiplex PCR. Of 30,000 to 40,000 clones listed, about 90% are singletons. CDR3 length equals 13 residues. Trimming stripped 0 bases from V and 7 bases from J, with 6 bases between. Germline CDR1 MGHRA, CDR2 YSYEKL. The genes are TRBV4-1 and TRBJ2-2; D not certain. Material: CD4+ or CD8+ T cells sorted from blood, obtained in a trial of the OX40 agonist ivuxolimab. The receptor's source is an adult with an advanced solid tumor such as melanoma, head and neck, liver or kidney cancer. As DNA, the CDR3 is TGCGCCAGCAGCCAAGAGTTCGGCGGGGAGCTGTTTTTT. As protein: CASSQEFGGELFF.